The 17 T cell receptor beta chains reported below all come from one sample, sequenced in a study of T-cell memory formation after mild COVID-19. A single record per CDR3 protein comes from TCRdb applying MiXCR to the 5' RACE reads. The repertoire holds 350,000 or so distinct CDR3 sequences, with over 10% as singletons. Material: PBMCs or a T cell subset sorted from them (not recorded which). These TCRs come from a man aged 18 to 29 who had mild COVID-19 (a few samples of this study predate the infection). Cell type and time point are not known.

A few counts support this clonotype. The chain joins TRBV15 to TRBJ2-5; no clear D. Trimming shortened V by 1 base and J by 5 bases, and 11 bases separated the two germline ends. Germline CDR1 reads LNHNV; CDR2 reads YYDKDF (reference sequence). This CDR3 comprises 14 residues. CDR3 DNA sequence: TGTGCCACCAGCAGAGTCCGGGTCATGGAGACCCAGTACTTC. This codes for CATSRVRVMETQYF.

This clonotype was observed a few times. This chain connects TRBV18 to TRBJ1-1; a weak D match, TRBD1 (5 bases). V was trimmed by 0 bases and J by 8 bases, leaving 19 bases between them. The CDR3 extends over 16 amino acids. Germline V gives CDR1 KGHSH, CDR2 LQKENI. CDR3 DNA sequence: TGTGCCAGCTCACCACCGGGGCGGATATCGGAAGAGGAAGCTTTCTTT. Protein: CASSPPGRISEEEAFF.

This CDR3 is CASSPTLGGGELFF. CDR3 nucleotide sequence: TGTGCCAGCAGCCCGACCCTTGGGGGCGGGGAGCTGTTTTTT. This rearrangement joins TRBV7-3 to TRBJ2-2, with D possibly being TRBD1 or TRBD2 (5 bases each). The CDR3 contains 14 residues. CDR1 is SGHTA, CDR2 FQGTGA, per germline. V dropped 5 bases and J dropped 7 bases, with 14 bases sitting between them.

This chain joins TRBV9 and TRBJ1-4; D gene ambiguous. CDR1 and CDR2 from the germline V gene are SGDLS and YYNGEE. V shed 2 bases and J shed 5 bases, with 13 bases lying between them. The CDR3 is 15 residues long. DNA of the CDR3: TGTGCCAGCAGCGTCGAGGGAGCCCGCAATGAAAAACTGTTTTTT. Translation: CASSVEGARNEKLFF.

This rearrangement joins TRBV25-1 to TRBJ2-1; 8 positions match TRBD1. V was pared by 1 base and J by 8 bases, with 4 bases of the junction left unmatched. Germline-derived CDR1 and CDR2 are MGHDK and SYGVNS. The CDR3 has 14 amino acids. DNA for the CDR3: TGTGCCAGCAGTGAATCCACAGGGGGAGATGAGCAGTTCTTC. This gives the protein CASSESTGGDEQFF.

Only a few counts were recorded for this clonotype. The chain has TRBV6-5 and TRBJ1-2; TRBD1 is a possible D gene (5 bases). V lost 0 bases and J lost 8, with 16 bases in between. CDR3 length: 15 amino acids. Germline V gives CDR1 MNHEY, CDR2 SVGAGI. CDR3 nucleotide sequence: TGTGCCAGCAGTTACTCGTTCGGGGGGACGTGGGGCTACACCTTC. This codes for CASSYSFGGTWGYTF.

This clonotype turned up a few times. This chain joins TRBV9 and TRBJ2-2, with TRBD1 matching over 11 bases. The CDR3 covers 16 residues. Unmatched junction bases numbered 6, after V lost 4 bases and J lost 4 bases. The germline V gene has CDR1 SGDLS and CDR2 YYNGEE. The CDR3 DNA follows: TGTGCCAGCAGCCCCCGGGACAGGGGGACCACCGGGGAGCTGTTTTTT. Amino acids: CASSPRDRGTTGELFF.

This rearrangement joins TRBV5-1 to TRBJ1-1; 8 bases align to TRBD1. CDR1 and CDR2 from the germline V gene are SGHRS and YFSETQ. V trimming: 1 base; J trimming: 3 bases; junction bases outside the gene matches: 2. CDR3 length: 14 residues. The CDR3 here is CASSLLQGDTEAFF. The CDR3, as DNA: TGCGCCAGCAGCTTGTTACAGGGGGACACTGAAGCTTTCTTT.

This clonotype was detected ten times or more. The V call is TRBV6-2 or TRBV6-3, the J call TRBJ2-7; TRBD2 agrees at 7 bases. The CDR3 has 14 amino acids. CDR1 MNHEY and CDR2 SVGEGT come from the germline V gene. Germline trimming cut 5 bases from V and 4 bases from J; bases unmatched to any gene: 8. The CDR3 region has the DNA TGTGCCAGCAGTACAACTAGCGCCAGATACGAGCAGTACGTC. Translated: CASSTTSARYEQYV.

In its sample, this clonotype was seen a few times. V usage is TRBV6-2 or TRBV6-3 and J usage is TRBJ1-2; TRBD1 aligns across 9 bases. The J segment lost 4 bases and the V segment lost 5 bases, leaving 5 bases of the junction unmatched. CDR3 length equals 14 residues. Germline values: CDR1 MNHEY, CDR2 SVGEGT. Here the CDR3 DNA reads TGTGCCAGCAGTCCACAGGGGGCTAGCTATGGCTACACCTTC. Translating it yields CASSPQGASYGYTF.

The table lists this clonotype with a few counts. This chain joins TRBV7-9 and TRBJ2-6; TRBD2 matches 7 bases. Losses at the gene ends were 2 bases for V and 0 bases for J; bases not matched to a gene: 4. CDR3 length equals 17 residues. In germline, CDR1 is SEHNR, CDR2 FQNEAQ (reference sequence). DNA of the CDR3: TGTGCCAGCAGCTTACTGGGGACTACCTCTGGGGCCAACGTCCTGACTTTC. Protein product: CASSLLGTTSGANVLTF.

This clonotype was seen more than once but under ten times. V usage is TRBV7-3 and J usage is TRBJ2-7; D unresolved. This CDR3 has 13 amino acids. CDR1 and CDR2 from the germline V gene are SGHTA and FQGTGA. The V end lost 3 bases, the J end lost 3 bases, and 9 bases lay between the germline ends. CDR3 DNA: TGTGCCAGCAGCTTTGTCACTGGCTACGAGCAGTACGTC. Translated: CASSFVTGYEQYV.

Only a few counts were recorded for this clonotype. In DNA form, the CDR3 reads TGTGCCAGCAGTTTAGAGGACGAGCAGTACTTC. Encoded protein: CASSLEDEQYF. The V call is TRBV12-3 or TRBV12-4, the J call TRBJ2-7; D is ambiguous. The V gene lost 1 base and the J gene lost 5 bases, with 3 bases spanning the gap. The CDR3 runs 11 residues.

The sample holds a few counts of this clonotype. The chain employs TRBV7-9 and TRBJ1-6; D unresolved. Germline lookup yields CDR1 SEHNR and CDR2 FQNEAQ (reference sequence). Trimming shortened V by 5 bases and J by 9 bases, and 17 bases separated the two germline ends. The CDR3 covers 15 residues. The CDR3 sequence is CASSQFTAAGSPLHF. DNA of the CDR3: TGTGCCAGCAGCCAGTTTACAGCGGCGGGTTCACCCCTCCACTTT. The complete variable domain, with remaining parts taken from reference TRBV7-9 and TRBJ1-6, reads DTGVSQNPRHKITKRGQNVTFRCDPISEHNRLYWYRQTLGQGPEFLTYFQNEAQLEKSRLLSDRFSAERPKGSFSTLEIQRTEQGDSAMYLCASSQFTAAGSPLHFGNGTRLTVT.

The table lists this clonotype with many counts. Here the CDR3 reads CSAEVGRGYEQYF. Here the CDR3 DNA reads TGCAGCGCAGAGGTCGGCAGGGGTTACGAGCAGTACTTC. The chain has TRBV29-1 and TRBJ2-7; D might be TRBD1 (6 bases). The CDR3 consists of 13 residues. V gave up 7 bases and J gave up 4 bases, with 17 bases separating them. CDR1 is SQVTM, CDR2 ANQGSEA, per germline.

The chain carries TRBV2 and TRBJ2-1; TRBD2 agrees at 9 bases. Germline V gene lookup returns CDR1 SNHLY and CDR2 FYNNEI. This CDR3 is built from 17 residues. The V segment lost 3 bases and the J segment 2 bases; nucleotides outside the gene matches: 8. CDR3 amino acids: CASSDGWASGTYNEQFF. CDR3 nucleotides: TGTGCCAGCAGTGATGGGTGGGCTAGCGGGACCTACAATGAGCAGTTCTTC. Complete variable domain (other parts from reference TRBV2 and TRBJ2-1): EPEVTQTPSHQVTQMGQEVILRCVPISNHLYFYWYRQILGQKVEFLVSFYNNEISEKSEIFDDQFSVERPDGSNFTLKIRSTKLEDSAMYFCASSDGWASGTYNEQFFGPGTRLTVL.

The genes are TRBV7-9 and TRBJ1-5, with 8 bases matching TRBD1. The CDR3 runs 15 residues. Germline trimming cut 5 bases from V and 5 bases from J; bases unmatched to any gene: 8. CDR1 and CDR2 from the germline V gene are SEHNR and FQNEAQ (reference sequence). The CDR3 sequence is CASSPGTGSHQPQHF. The CDR3 region has the DNA TGTGCCAGCAGCCCGGGGACAGGAAGTCATCAGCCCCAGCATTTT. The entire variable domain, with the rest obtained from reference TRBV7-9 and TRBJ1-5, is as follows: DTGVSQNPRHKITKRGQNVTFRCDPISEHNRLYWYRQTLGQGPEFLTYFQNEAQLEKSRLLSDRFSAERPKGSFSTLEIQRTEQGDSAMYLCASSPGTGSHQPQHFGDGTRLSIL.